Sequencing of this T cell receptor (beta chain) was carried out in a study of blood T cell repertoires in COVID-19. As for the study in general: Acute-phase and convalescent COVID-19 samples originated in the United States, Italy and Spain. The cDNA or gDNA used as material had been derived from T cells, B-cell-depleted T cells, or PBMCs.

CDR3 size: 12 residues. The germline V gene has CDR1 MDHEN and CDR2 SYDVKM. The V end was cut by 6 bases, the J end by 3 bases, with 8 bases between. Source study methods: The authors estimated nucleated cell counts from reference gene primer amplification. Assay: immunoSEQ multiplex PCR; the TCRdb copy retains only in-frame clones and omits some. V, J and clone size reflect that table, while D and trimming were determined from the DNA. The repertoire holds roughly 130,000 clones, with roughly 86% as singletons. This TCR was sampled from a woman aged 60-75 years with acute or convalescent COVID-19. Sequenced sample: peripheral blood. The chain carries TRBV28 and TRBJ1-2; TRBD1 might be the D (6 bases). The CDR3 nucleotides read TGTGCCAGCAGCGGACAGCACTATGGCTACACCTTC. Translated: CASSGQHYGYTF.